This T cell receptor beta chain was obtained from a study of T cells in localized non-small cell lung cancer. Sequencing used immunoSEQ multiplex PCR; TCRdb keeps in-frame clones, though not all of them. In the table there are around 26,000 clones, more than 85% of which are singletons. The study, taken as a whole, reports: Longer overall survival associated with higher blood T cell density; shorter survival with higher adjacent-lung clonality.

A word on this clone: Its antigen is still unknown.

Per germline, CDR1 SGHRS and CDR2 YFSETQ. The CDR3 contains 13 residues. V gave up 2 bases and J gave up 4 bases, with 9 bases separating them. The TCR originated in a female donor of 60 years or more with stage II squamous cell lung carcinoma. This material consisted of peripheral blood, taken before any cancer treatment. The gene calls are TRBV5-1 and TRBJ1-1, with unresolved D. CDR3 protein: CASSFLTGTEAFF. In DNA form, the CDR3 reads TGCGCCAGCAGCTTTCTCACGGGCACTGAAGCTTTCTTT.